The rows below give T cell receptor beta chains drawn from one sample of a study of blood T cell repertoires in COVID-19. Sequenced by immunoSEQ multiplex PCR; TCRdb stores in-frame clones only, minus some. The table lists 120,000 to 150,000 clones, 84% of them singletons. The specimen sequenced was peripheral blood. These receptors came from a woman of 80 years or more in a cohort sampled during active or convalescent COVID-19. Both conserved end residues are part of each CDR3. D genes are given only for firm matches. A row's size may be missing; if present it is once, few, many or a size class.

TGTGCCAGCAGTTCTACAGGGGGCACTGAAGCTTTCTTT,CASSSTGGTEAFF,TRBJ1-1,TRBD1,TRBV12-3/TRBV12-4,.
TGTGCCAGCAGCCCAGGTATGGGCAGGGGTATTGAAAAACTGTTTTTT,CASSPGMGRGIEKLFF,TRBJ1-4,.,TRBV9,.
TGTGCCAGCAGCAAGGGTGGGACTAGCTCCCCCTACGAGCAGTACTTC,CASSKGGTSSPYEQYF,TRBJ2-7,TRBD2,TRBV5-4,.
TGTGCCAGCAGCTTAGGCGGCAGCAATCAGCCCCAGCATTTT,CASSLGGSNQPQHF,TRBJ1-5,.,TRBV11-2,few
TGTGCCAGCAGCGTACGATCGGTGGAGGATCCAGATACGCAGTATTTT,CASSVRSVEDPDTQYF,TRBJ2-3,.,TRBV9,.
TGTGCCAGCTCGGACAGATATGCAACTAATGAAAAACTGTTTTTT,CASSDRYATNEKLFF,TRBJ1-4,.,TRBV3-1/TRBV3-2,.
TGCAGCGTAGCTGGGAGGACCCTTGATGCTTTCTTT,CSVAGRTLDAFF,TRBJ1-1,.,TRBV29-1,.
TGTGCCAGTAGTATAGCACAGGGGTTCTCCTACGAGCAGTACTTC,CASSIAQGFSYEQYF,TRBJ2-7,TRBD1,TRBV19,few
TGTGCCAGCAGTTTATCGGGGTATGGCTACACCTTC,CASSLSGYGYTF,TRBJ1-2,.,TRBV28,few
TGTGCCAGCAGTTTACTTAGCACAGATACGCAGTATTTT,CASSLLSTDTQYF,TRBJ2-3,.,TRBV28,.
TGTGCCAGCAGCAAACACGGACAGGGGAGGGCTAATGAAAAACTGTTTTTT,CASSKHGQGRANEKLFF,TRBJ1-4,.,TRBV21-1,.
TGTGCCAGCAGTAACCGGGACAGGAACGCTGAAGCTTTCTTT,CASSNRDRNAEAFF,TRBJ1-1,TRBD1,TRBV6-5,.
TGTGCCAGCAGCTTGAGCGGGACTAGCGGCGATACGCAGTATTTT,CASSLSGTSGDTQYF,TRBJ2-3,TRBD2,TRBV7-9,.
TGTGCCAGCAGTTCGAATGAAAAACTGTTTTTT,CASSSNEKLFF,TRBJ1-4,.,TRBV12-3/TRBV12-4,once
TGTGCCAGCAGCCAAGTGAGAGGGGAGCTGTTTTTT,CASSQVRGELFF,TRBJ2-2,.,TRBV3-1/TRBV3-2,.
TGTGCCAGCAGTCCTCCTGTAGGGAGCTCCTATAATTCACCCCTCCACTTT,CASSPPVGSSYNSPLHF,TRBJ1-6,.,TRBV25-1,.
TGCGCCATCAGCCGTGGACAGGTTTACGGCTATGGCTACACCTTC,CAISRGQVYGYGYTF,TRBJ1-2,TRBD1,TRBV10-3,.
TGCAGCGCAAGTCAGACAGGATCCAATCAGCCCCAGCATTTT,CSASQTGSNQPQHF,TRBJ1-5,.,TRBV20-1,.
TGCGCCAGCAGCTTGGTGGCTGGGACAGGGATGAATGAGCAGTTCTTC,CASSLVAGTGMNEQFF,TRBJ2-1,TRBD1,TRBV5-1,.
TGTGCCAGCTCACAGTCCGCTTCTAACTCTGGGGCCAACGTCCTGACTTTC,CASSQSASNSGANVLTF,TRBJ2-6,.,TRBV18,once
TGTGCCAGCTCAGGCGGGACAGGCAACTATGGCTACACCTTC,CASSGGTGNYGYTF,TRBJ1-2,TRBD1,TRBV18,.
TGTGCCAGTAGTATGGGCAGGGGGGCCGGGGAGCTGTTTTTT,CASSMGRGAGELFF,TRBJ2-2,.,TRBV19,.
TGCGCCAGCAGCCAAGATCTAAGTAGCGGGGAGGAGACCCAGTACTTC,CASSQDLSSGEETQYF,TRBJ2-5,TRBD2,TRBV4-3,once
TGTGCCAGCAGTCGACAGGGGGACTATGGCTACACCTTC,CASSRQGDYGYTF,TRBJ1-2,TRBD1,TRBV2,.
TGTGCCAGTAGTCCCGGGGGAGGCGCAGATACGCAGTATTTT,CASSPGGGADTQYF,TRBJ2-3,.,TRBV19,.
TGCAGTGCTAGACAGGGTCACGGCTACACCTTC,CSARQGHGYTF,TRBJ1-2,.,TRBV20-1,.
TGTGCCAGCAGTGTAGGGGGCAGCCAGGGCTATGGCTACACCTTC,CASSVGGSQGYGYTF,TRBJ1-2,TRBD1,TRBV2,once
TGTGCCAGCAGGGCGGTACTTGGGTCGGGAGAGACCCAGTACTTC,CASRAVLGSGETQYF,TRBJ2-5,.,TRBV6-5,many
TGTGCCAGCAGGGGTAGGACTAGCGCAGATACGCAGTATTTT,CASRGRTSADTQYF,TRBJ2-3,TRBD2,TRBV2,.
TGTGCCAGCAGCGCCCCCCGGGGAAGGGATGGCTACACCTTC,CASSAPRGRDGYTF,TRBJ1-2,.,TRBV5-4,.
TGTGCCAGCATCGATATAGGACAGACTGCCGGCTACACCTTC,CASIDIGQTAGYTF,TRBJ1-2,.,TRBV6-6,.
TGTGCCAGCAGCTCGACCCGCAGGGCGAACACTGAAGCTTTCTTT,CASSSTRRANTEAFF,TRBJ1-1,.,TRBV7-9,once
TGTGCCAGCAGCCAAGTCTCAGGGGTCACTGAAGCTTTCTTT,CASSQVSGVTEAFF,TRBJ1-1,.,TRBV14,.
TGTGCCAGCAGCCGCGCTCGCGGGAGCTCCTACAATGAGCAGTTCTTC,CASSRARGSSYNEQFF,TRBJ2-1,TRBD2,TRBV7-2,.
TGTGCCAGCAGCCTACGCGGAGGGGCTAATGAAAAACTGTTTTTT,CASSLRGGANEKLFF,TRBJ1-4,.,TRBV11-2,few
TGTGCCAGTACCCCCCGGTCTGAGACTAATGAAAAACTGTTTTTT,CASTPRSETNEKLFF,TRBJ1-4,.,TRBV19,.
TGTGCCAGCAGTTACCTGACGGGGGGGCTTACTGAGCAGTTCTTC,CASSYLTGGLTEQFF,TRBJ2-1,TRBD2,TRBV6-2/TRBV6-3,.
TGCGCCAGCAGCTTGGCCGGGAGCACCGGGGAGCTGTTTTTT,CASSLAGSTGELFF,TRBJ2-2,.,TRBV5-1,.
TGTGCCAGCAGTGAAGGGCAGGGATACTCCTATAATTCACCCCTCCACTTT,CASSEGQGYSYNSPLHF,TRBJ1-6,.,TRBV2,.
TGTGCCAGCAGCCAACACCGGACAGGGGGAAGTGCTCAGCCCCAGCATTTT,CASSQHRTGGSAQPQHF,TRBJ1-5,TRBD1,TRBV6-2/TRBV6-3,.
TGTGCTAGTGGAACCCTTAGCGGGGGGCTCACCGGGGAGCTGTTTTTT,CASGTLSGGLTGELFF,TRBJ2-2,TRBD2,TRBV12-5,.
TGTGCCAGCAACCCCTTGGGACAGCTCAATCAGCCCCAGCATTTT,CASNPLGQLNQPQHF,TRBJ1-5,TRBD1,TRBV6-1,.
TGTGCCAGCAGTTCCCGGACGGGAAAGAACACTGAAGCTTTCTTT,CASSSRTGKNTEAFF,TRBJ1-1,.,TRBV6-5,.
TGTGCCAGCAGCCGGACGGGATACGAGCAGTACTTC,CASSRTGYEQYF,TRBJ2-7,.,TRBV3-1/TRBV3-2,.
TGTGCCAGCAGCTTAACAGGGACTAGCGGGAGCGAGCAGTACTTC,CASSLTGTSGSEQYF,TRBJ2-7,TRBD2,TRBV7-3,.
TGTGCCAGCTCACGGGGACAGGACTACGAGCAGTACTTC,CASSRGQDYEQYF,TRBJ2-7,TRBD1,TRBV18,many
TGTGCCAGCAGTCATGACAGGGGGCGAAGCTATGGCTACACCTTC,CASSHDRGRSYGYTF,TRBJ1-2,TRBD1,TRBV2,.
TGTGCCAGCAGCTTATTAGCGGGTTACAGCTCCTACGAGCAGTACTTC,CASSLLAGYSSYEQYF,TRBJ2-7,TRBD2,TRBV7-9,.
TGTGCCAGTAGTATAGCGGCGGAGGGAGGTCAGCCCCAGCATTTT,CASSIAAEGGQPQHF,TRBJ1-5,.,TRBV19,.
TGTGCCAGCAGCTCCCGGACAGGGGGCCCAGATACGCAGTATTTT,CASSSRTGGPDTQYF,TRBJ2-3,TRBD1,TRBV7-8,.
TGTGCCACCAGCAGACGGGGGGGAACGGGCTACACCTTC,CATSRRGGTGYTF,TRBJ1-2,.,TRBV15,few